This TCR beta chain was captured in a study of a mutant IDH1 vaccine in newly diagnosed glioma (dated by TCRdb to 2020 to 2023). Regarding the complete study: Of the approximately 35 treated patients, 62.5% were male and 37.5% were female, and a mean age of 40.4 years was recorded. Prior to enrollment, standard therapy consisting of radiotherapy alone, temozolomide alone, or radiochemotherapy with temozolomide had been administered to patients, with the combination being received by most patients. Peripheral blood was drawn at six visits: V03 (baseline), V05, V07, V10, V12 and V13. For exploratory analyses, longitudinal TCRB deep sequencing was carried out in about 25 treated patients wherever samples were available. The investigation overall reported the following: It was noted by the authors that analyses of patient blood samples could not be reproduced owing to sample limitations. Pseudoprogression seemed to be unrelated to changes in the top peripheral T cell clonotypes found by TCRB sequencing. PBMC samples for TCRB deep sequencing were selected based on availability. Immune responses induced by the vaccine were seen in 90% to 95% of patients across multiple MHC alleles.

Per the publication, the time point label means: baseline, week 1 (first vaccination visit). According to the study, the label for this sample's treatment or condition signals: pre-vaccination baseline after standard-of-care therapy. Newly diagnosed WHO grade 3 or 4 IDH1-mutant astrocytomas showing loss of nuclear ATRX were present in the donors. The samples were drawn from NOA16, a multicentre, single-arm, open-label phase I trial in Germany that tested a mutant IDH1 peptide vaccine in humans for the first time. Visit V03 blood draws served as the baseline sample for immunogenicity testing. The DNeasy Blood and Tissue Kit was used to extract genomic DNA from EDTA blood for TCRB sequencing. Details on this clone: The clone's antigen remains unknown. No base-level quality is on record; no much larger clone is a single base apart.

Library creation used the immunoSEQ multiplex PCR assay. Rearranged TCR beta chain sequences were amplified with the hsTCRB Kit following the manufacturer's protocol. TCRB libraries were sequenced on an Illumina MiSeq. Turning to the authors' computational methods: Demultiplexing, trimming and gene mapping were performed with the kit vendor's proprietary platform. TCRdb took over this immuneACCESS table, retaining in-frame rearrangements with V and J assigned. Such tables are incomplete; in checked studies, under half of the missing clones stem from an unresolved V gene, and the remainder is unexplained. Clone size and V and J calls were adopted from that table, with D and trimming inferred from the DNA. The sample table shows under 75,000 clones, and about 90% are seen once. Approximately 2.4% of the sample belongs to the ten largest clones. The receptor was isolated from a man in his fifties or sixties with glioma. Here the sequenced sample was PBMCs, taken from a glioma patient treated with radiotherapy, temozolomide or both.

The nucleotides are TGTGCCAGCAGCTTTGGGGGCCTCTGGGATACGCAGTATTTT. It is translated as CASSFGGLWDTQYF. The chain links TRBV7-9 with TRBJ2-3; TRBD1 could be the D gene, as 6 bases match. Taken from the germline V gene (reference sequence), the CDR1 and CDR2 loops are SEHNR and FQNEAQ. Trimming costs V 3 bases and J 6 bases, and their ends lie 13 bases apart. The CDR3 sequence holds 14 residues, the cysteine and phenylalanine included. Just CDR3 DNA is preserved here, 42 bases in frame from base 1.